This TCR beta chain emerged from a study of response to subunit inactivated influenza vaccine. Study-level findings and limits: The authors proposed limited new T cell recruitment per seasonal influenza vaccination.

This clonotype was counted between two and nine times. As yet, its antigen is unknown. TCRdb re-called the RT-PCR reads through MiXCR, storing one row per CDR3 protein. The top ten hold around 7.3% of the sample, which has approximately 700,000 distinct CDR3 sequences, approximately 13% seen once. V was clipped by 7 bases and J by 0 bases; unmatched bases: 5. The CDR3 sequence is 15 residues long. Material: PBMCs from blood, obtained 14 to 15 days before vaccination. The chain combines TRBV12-3 or TRBV12-4 with TRBJ2-3; 9 bases are a match to TRBD1. This sequence originates from a man aged 50 to 59 who received an inactivated influenza vaccine. The CDR3 bases are TGTGCCAGCAACTACAGGGGGCCCAGCACAGATACGCAGTATTTT. It specifies CASNYRGPSTDTQYF.